This paragraph covers one T cell receptor (beta chain) sequence. Its target is unknown. TCRdb's table, derived via immunoSEQ multiplex PCR, lists solely in-frame clones and lacks some. The sample has 6,000 to 8,000 clones; 65% to 85% are singletons. This CDR3 region has 15 residues. V was trimmed by 5 bases and J by 1 base, leaving 14 bases between them. Per germline, CDR1 SGHRS and CDR2 YFSETQ. These data originate in a study of high-grade serous ovarian cancer treatment subgroups. The study, taken as a whole, reports: These tumor repertoires lack spatial information from bulk sequencing.

Tumor samples were obtained before definitive surgery or chemotherapy. This sequence was found in a human donor with high-grade serous ovarian cancer. Sequencing was performed on tumor tissue. The chain employs TRBV5-1 and TRBJ2-3, with TRBD1 as a possible D gene (5 bases). As DNA, the CDR3 is TGCGCCAGCAGGCCGGACACGACAGGCACAGATACGCAGTATTTT. This sequence encodes CASRPDTTGTDTQYF. The full variable domain, its missing parts supplied by reference TRBV5-1 and TRBJ2-3, is KAGVTQTPRYLIKTRGQQVTLSCSPISGHRSVSWYQQTPGQGLQFLFEYFSETQRNKGNFPGRFSGRQFSNSRSEMNVSTLELGDSALYLCASRPDTTGTDTQYFGPGTRLTVL.